This passage covers 13 T cell receptor beta chains from one sample sequenced in a study of CD8 T cells in ankylosing spondylitis. TCRdb re-analysed the 5' RACE reads in MiXCR, keeping a single row per CDR3 protein. The sample contains 250,000 or so distinct CDR3 sequences, roughly a quarter of which appear only once. Sequencing used blood, either unsorted or a sorted T cell fraction (not recorded which). These receptors all stem from a male donor with ankylosing spondylitis or in good health (not recorded which).

The chain couples TRBV3-1 to TRBJ1-1; tentatively, D is TRBD1 (6 bases). V lost 0 bases and J 5 bases, leaving 10 bases between the germline ends. There are 14 residues in the CDR3. CDR1 LGHDT and CDR2 YNNKEL come from the germline V gene (reference sequence). The CDR3, as DNA: TGTGCCAGCAGCCAAGATCGGAGGGGGACTGAAGCTTTCTTT. Translation: CASSQDRRGTEAFF. The entire variable domain, with the rest obtained from reference TRBV3-1 and TRBJ1-1, is as follows: DTAVSQTPKYLVTQMGNDKSIKCEQNLGHDTMYWYKQDSKKFLKIMFSYNNKELIINETVPNRFSPKSPDKAHLNLHINSLELGDSAVYFCASSQDRRGTEAFFGQGTRLTVV.

This clonotype was observed a few times. The chain recombines TRBV6-4 with TRBJ1-1; a possible D gene is TRBD1 (5 bases). Germline V CDR1 and CDR2: MRHNA, SNTAGT. V was trimmed by 2 bases and J by 5 bases, leaving 15 bases between them. This CDR3 has 15 residues. The CDR3 region has the DNA TGTGCCAGCAGTGACACAGGACGGCCGTGGACTGAAGCTTTCTTT. Protein sequence: CASSDTGRPWTEAFF.

This chain uses TRBV10-3 with TRBJ1-4, with D perhaps TRBD1 (5 bases). The CDR3 sequence is 14 residues long. CDR1 is ENHRY and CDR2 is SYGVKD in the germline V gene. Trimming pared 2 bases from V and 3 bases from J, leaving 7 bases between. This chain's CDR3 is CAISEGGANEKLFF. The CDR3 region has the DNA TGTGCCATCAGTGAGGGGGGAGCTAATGAAAAACTGTTTTTT.

This CDR3 is CASSLVGDGDTQYF. The CDR3 DNA reads as TGTGCCAGCAGTTTAGTAGGGGATGGGGATACGCAGTATTTT. The chain is built from TRBV28 and TRBJ2-3; a weak D match, TRBD1 (5 bases). CDR3 length equals 14 residues. The germline CDR1 and CDR2 sequences are MDHEN and SYDVKM. V dropped 2 bases and J dropped 6 bases, with 12 bases sitting between them. The full variable domain, with the rest looked up from reference TRBV28 and TRBJ2-3, is DVKVTQSSRYLVKRTGEKVFLECVQDMDHENMFWYRQDPGLGLRLIYFSYDVKMKEKGDIPEGYSVSREKKERFSLILESASTNQTSMYLCASSLVGDGDTQYFGPGTRLTVL.

The chain carries TRBV6-1 and TRBJ2-2; D is perhaps TRBD1 (5 bases). This CDR3 comprises 14 residues. V lost 6 bases, J lost 3 bases, and 11 bases lay in between. Germline-derived CDR1 and CDR2 are MNHNS and SASEGT. The CDR3 loop reads CASRFRAHTGELFF. The CDR3 DNA sequence: TGTGCCAGCAGGTTCAGGGCCCACACCGGGGAGCTGTTTTTT.

The chain has TRBV21-1 and TRBJ1-2; the D call in the table, TRBD1, was not verified against the DNA. TRBV21-1 is an annotated pseudogene. The CDR3 has 13 residues. CDR3 in DNA: TGTGCCAGCCAGGAAGGGGCGGGTTATGGCTACACCTTC. As protein: CASQEGAGYGYTF.

This chain joins TRBV6-1 and TRBJ2-5; D is possibly TRBD2 (6 bases). V dropped 6 bases and J dropped 6 bases, with 20 bases sitting between them. The CDR3 length is 15 residues. Germline V gene data show CDR1 as MNHNS and CDR2 as SASEGT. CDR3 region: CASRPSAGLEKTQYF. The CDR3 region has the DNA TGTGCCAGCAGACCCAGCGCGGGACTCGAGAAGACCCAGTACTTC.

There are many counts of this clonotype. This chain links TRBV5-5 with TRBJ2-1; D gene uncertain. Trimming stripped 2 bases from V and 7 bases from J, with 10 bases between. Germline lookup yields CDR1 SGHKS and CDR2 YYEKEE (reference sequence). There are 13 residues in the CDR3. The CDR3 loop reads CASSFQVRNEQFF. CDR3 bases: TGTGCCAGCAGCTTTCAAGTCAGGAATGAGCAGTTCTTC.

The rearrangement joins TRBV12-3 or TRBV12-4 to TRBJ2-7, with D possibly being TRBD1 (5 bases). The CDR3 covers 13 residues. Between the trimmed V and J ends, which lost 3 bases and 5 bases, there was a span of 11 bases. The CDR3 DNA is TGTGCCAGCAGTTTCTTGGGGCGAGACGAGCAGTACTTC. Its protein product is CASSFLGRDEQYF.

This clonotype was counted ten times or more. The chain joins TRBV7-2 to TRBJ1-1; TRBD1 might be the D (5 bases). Between the trimmed V and J ends, which lost 5 bases and 1 base, there was a span of 11 bases. Germline CDR1 and CDR2: SGHTA and FQGNSA. The length of the CDR3 is 14 residues. CDR3 DNA sequence: TGTGCCAGCAGCCTCAGGGACGCGAACACTGAAGCTTTCTTT. It is translated as CASSLRDANTEAFF.

This clonotype was observed at least ten times. V usage is TRBV29-1 and J usage is TRBJ2-1; D possibly corresponds to TRBD1 (6 bases). Trimming cost V 4 bases and J 0 bases, with 10 bases left between them. Germline CDR1 SQVTM, CDR2 ANQGSEA. The CDR3 loop spans 14 amino acids. The CDR3 sequence: CSVGGLYSYNEQFF. CDR3 nucleotides: TGCAGCGTTGGGGGGCTCTACTCCTACAATGAGCAGTTCTTC.

The table lists this clonotype with many counts. The chain carries TRBV24-1 and TRBJ2-3, with TRBD2 matching over 12 bases. CDR1 and CDR2 (germline): KGHDR, SFDVKD. Trimming cost V 8 bases and J 4 bases; bases outside gene matches: 12. The CDR3 covers 17 residues. The CDR3 coding sequence is TGTGCCACCAATGACCCCCGGACTAGCGGGGCCCCAGATACGCAGTATTTT. It encodes CATNDPRTSGAPDTQYF.

The DNA of the CDR3 is TGTGCCAGCAGCTTAGACGGTGGTGGGGAGACCCAGTACTTC. Amino acids: CASSLDGGGETQYF. The chain uses TRBV7-9 and TRBJ2-5; no reliable D call. From germline, CDR1 is SEHNR and CDR2 FQNEAQ (reference sequence). Trimming stripped 1 base from V and 5 bases from J, with 11 bases between. The CDR3 consists of 14 residues.